Listed below are T cell receptor beta chains from one sample, sequenced in a study of T-cell memory formation after mild COVID-19. TCRdb reprocessed the 5' RACE reads with MiXCR, giving one entry per CDR3 protein. The table lists approximately 440,000 distinct CDR3 sequences, around 20% of them singletons. The material sequenced was PBMCs or a T cell subset sorted from them (not recorded which). Receptors originate from an adult woman who had mild COVID-19 (a few samples of this study predate the infection). Cell type and time point are not known. Both conserved end residues are part of each CDR3. Fields, in order: J gene, V gene, clone size, D gene, CDR3 protein, CDR3 DNA. The D gene is left open where the match is weak. Size is omitted from some rows. Given values are once, few, many or a class for expanded clones.

j_call: TRBJ1-5
v_call: TRBV30
clone_size: -
d_call: -
cdr3_aa: CAWSPSRHNYSNQPQHF
cdr3_nt: TGTGCCTGGAGTCCCTCCCGACATAACTATAGCAATCAGCCCCAGCATTTT

j_call: TRBJ1-1
v_call: TRBV27
clone_size: -
d_call: -
cdr3_aa: CASSFEAYGEAFF
cdr3_nt: TGTGCCAGCAGTTTCGAGGCCTACGGTGAAGCTTTCTTT

j_call: TRBJ1-2
v_call: TRBV29-1
clone_size: -
d_call: -
cdr3_aa: CSVERQAYGYTF
cdr3_nt: TGCAGCGTTGAGAGGCAGGCCTATGGCTACACCTTC

j_call: TRBJ2-7
v_call: TRBV7-9
clone_size: -
d_call: TRBD2
cdr3_aa: CASSSTSGTLPYEQYF
cdr3_nt: TGTGCCAGCAGCTCCACCAGCGGGACTCTCCCCTACGAGCAGTACTTC

j_call: TRBJ1-1
v_call: TRBV4-1
clone_size: -
d_call: -
cdr3_aa: CASSQGIMNTEAFF
cdr3_nt: TGCGCCAGCAGCCAGGGGATAATGAACACTGAAGCTTTCTTT

j_call: TRBJ2-3
v_call: TRBV6-5
clone_size: -
d_call: -
cdr3_aa: CASSYGQRSTDTQYF
cdr3_nt: TGTGCCAGCAGTTACGGACAGCGTAGCACAGATACGCAGTATTTT

j_call: TRBJ1-6
v_call: TRBV27
clone_size: few
d_call: -
cdr3_aa: CAIGAGYNSPLHF
cdr3_nt: TGTGCCATCGGTGCAGGGTATAATTCACCCCTCCACTTT

j_call: TRBJ2-1
v_call: TRBV21-1
clone_size: few
d_call: -
cdr3_aa: CASSKFNRAFSYNEQFF
cdr3_nt: TGTGCCAGCAGCAAATTTAATAGGGCCTTCTCCTACAATGAGCAGTTCTTC

j_call: TRBJ1-3
v_call: TRBV3-1
clone_size: -
d_call: -
cdr3_aa: CASSQVRMRGNTIYF
cdr3_nt: TGTGCCAGCAGCCAAGTTCGAATGAGGGGAAACACCATATATTTT

j_call: TRBJ2-7
v_call: TRBV10-3
clone_size: few
d_call: -
cdr3_aa: CAITPSGRAYEQYF
cdr3_nt: TGTGCCATCACCCCATCGGGACGGGCCTACGAGCAGTACTTC

j_call: TRBJ2-1
v_call: TRBV25-1
clone_size: -
d_call: TRBD1
cdr3_aa: CASSELPGTEEFF
cdr3_nt: TGTGCCAGCAGTGAATTGCCCGGGACAGAGGAGTTCTTC

j_call: TRBJ2-3
v_call: TRBV20-1
clone_size: -
d_call: -
cdr3_aa: CSARDLYRGANTDTQYF
cdr3_nt: TGCAGTGCTAGAGATCTCTACCGGGGGGCGAACACAGATACGCAGTATTTT

j_call: TRBJ1-5
v_call: TRBV7-2
clone_size: -
d_call: -
cdr3_aa: CASSLDEDGSNQPQHF
cdr3_nt: TGTGCCAGCAGCTTAGATGAAGACGGTAGCAATCAGCCCCAGCATTTT

j_call: TRBJ1-4
v_call: TRBV12-3/TRBV12-4
clone_size: -
d_call: -
cdr3_aa: CASSRGSTNEKLFF
cdr3_nt: TGTGCCAGCAGTAGGGGGTCAACTAATGAAAAACTGTTTTTT

j_call: TRBJ1-1
v_call: TRBV5-1
clone_size: few
d_call: -
cdr3_aa: CASSSAGEAEAFF
cdr3_nt: TGCGCCAGCAGCTCGGCGGGGGAAGCTGAAGCTTTCTTT

j_call: TRBJ2-5
v_call: TRBV25-1
clone_size: few
d_call: -
cdr3_aa: CASSGEAETQYF
cdr3_nt: TGTGCCAGCAGCGGGGAGGCGGAGACCCAGTACTTC

j_call: TRBJ1-2
v_call: TRBV7-2
clone_size: -
d_call: TRBD1
cdr3_aa: CASSWNPTGEGYGYTF
cdr3_nt: TGTGCCAGCAGCTGGAACCCGACAGGGGAGGGCTATGGCTACACCTTC

j_call: TRBJ1-1
v_call: TRBV5-1
clone_size: -
d_call: TRBD1
cdr3_aa: CASSSLTGAPNTEAFF
cdr3_nt: TGCGCCAGCAGCTCCCTGACAGGGGCCCCTAACACTGAAGCTTTCTTT